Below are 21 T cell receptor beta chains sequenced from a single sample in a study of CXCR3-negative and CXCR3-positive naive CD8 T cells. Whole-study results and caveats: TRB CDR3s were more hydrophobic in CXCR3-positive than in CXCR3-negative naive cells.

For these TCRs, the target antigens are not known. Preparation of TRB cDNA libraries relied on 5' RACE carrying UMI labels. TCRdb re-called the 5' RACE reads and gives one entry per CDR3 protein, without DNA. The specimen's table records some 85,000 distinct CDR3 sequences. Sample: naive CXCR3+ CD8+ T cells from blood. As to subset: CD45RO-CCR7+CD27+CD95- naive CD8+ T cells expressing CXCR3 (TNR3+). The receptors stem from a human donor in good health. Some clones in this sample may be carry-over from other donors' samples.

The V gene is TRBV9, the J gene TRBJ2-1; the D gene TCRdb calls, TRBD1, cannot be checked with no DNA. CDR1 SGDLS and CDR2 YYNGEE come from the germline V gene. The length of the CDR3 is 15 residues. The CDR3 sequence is CASSVEGTELNEQFF.

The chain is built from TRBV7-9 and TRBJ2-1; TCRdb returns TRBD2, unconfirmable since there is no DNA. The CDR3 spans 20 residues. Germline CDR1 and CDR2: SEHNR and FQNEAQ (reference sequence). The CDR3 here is CASSLPLFRAGQGFYNEQFF.

CDR3 in amino acids: CAISEETSGGRLDTDTQYF. The chain couples TRBV10-3 to TRBJ2-3; checking the TCRdb D call of TRBD1 is not possible without DNA. In germline, CDR1 is ENHRY, CDR2 SYGVKD. This CDR3 region has 19 residues.

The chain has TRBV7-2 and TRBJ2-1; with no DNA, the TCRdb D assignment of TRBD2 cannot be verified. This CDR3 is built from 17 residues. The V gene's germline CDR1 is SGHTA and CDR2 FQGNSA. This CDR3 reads CASTPGGSRASYNEQFF.

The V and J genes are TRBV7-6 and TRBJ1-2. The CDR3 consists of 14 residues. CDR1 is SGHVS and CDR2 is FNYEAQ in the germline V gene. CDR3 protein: CASSLNEYPYGYTF. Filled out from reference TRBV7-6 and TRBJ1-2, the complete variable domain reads GAGVSQSPRYKVTKRGQDVALRCDPISGHVSLYWYRQALGQGPEFLTYFNYEAQQDKSGLPNDRFSAERPEGSISTLTIQRTEQRDSAMYRCASSLNEYPYGYTFGSGTRLTVV.

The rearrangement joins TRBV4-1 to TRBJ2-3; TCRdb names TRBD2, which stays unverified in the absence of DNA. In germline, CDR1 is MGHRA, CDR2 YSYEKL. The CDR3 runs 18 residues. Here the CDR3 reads CASSQENGVGGPTDTQYF.

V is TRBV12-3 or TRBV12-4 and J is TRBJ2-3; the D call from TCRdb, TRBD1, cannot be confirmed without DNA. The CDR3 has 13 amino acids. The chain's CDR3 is CASRQGETDTQYF.

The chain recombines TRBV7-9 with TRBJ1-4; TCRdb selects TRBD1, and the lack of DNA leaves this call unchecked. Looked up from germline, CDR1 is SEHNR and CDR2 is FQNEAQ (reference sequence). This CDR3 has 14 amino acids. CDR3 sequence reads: CASSPGQGYEKLFF.

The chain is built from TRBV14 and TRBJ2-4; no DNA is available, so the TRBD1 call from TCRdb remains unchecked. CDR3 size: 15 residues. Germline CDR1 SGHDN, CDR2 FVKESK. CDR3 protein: CASRGQGDAKNIQYF.

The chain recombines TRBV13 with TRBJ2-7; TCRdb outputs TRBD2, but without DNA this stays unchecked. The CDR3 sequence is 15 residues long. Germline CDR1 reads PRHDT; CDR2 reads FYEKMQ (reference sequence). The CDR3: CASSLVAASPPEQYF.

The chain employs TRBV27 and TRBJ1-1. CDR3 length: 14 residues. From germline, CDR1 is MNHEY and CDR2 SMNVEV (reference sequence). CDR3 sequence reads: CASRPRTANTEAFF.

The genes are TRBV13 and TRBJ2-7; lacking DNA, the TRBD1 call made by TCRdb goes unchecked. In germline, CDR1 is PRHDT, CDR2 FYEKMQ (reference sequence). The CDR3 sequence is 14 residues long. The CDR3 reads CASSPMGDSYEQYF. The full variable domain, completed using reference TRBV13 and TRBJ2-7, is AAGVIQSPRHLIKEKRETATLKCYPIPRHDTVYWYQQGPGQDPQFLISFYEKMQSDKGSIPDRFSAQQFSDYHSELNMSSLELGDSALYFCASSPMGDSYEQYFGPGTRLTVT.

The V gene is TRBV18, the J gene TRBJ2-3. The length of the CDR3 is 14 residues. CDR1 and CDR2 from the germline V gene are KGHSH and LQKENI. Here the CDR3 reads CASSPPTTPDTQYF.

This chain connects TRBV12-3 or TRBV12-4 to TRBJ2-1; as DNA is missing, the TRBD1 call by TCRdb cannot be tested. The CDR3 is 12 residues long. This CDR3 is CASTPGLGEQFF.

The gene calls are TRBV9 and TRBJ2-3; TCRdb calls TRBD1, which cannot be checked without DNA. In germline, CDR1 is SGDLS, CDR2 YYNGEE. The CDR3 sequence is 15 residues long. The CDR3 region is CASSVQGANMDTQYF.

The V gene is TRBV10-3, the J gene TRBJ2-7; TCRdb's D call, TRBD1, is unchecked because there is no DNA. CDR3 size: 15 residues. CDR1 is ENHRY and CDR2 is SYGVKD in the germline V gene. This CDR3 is CAISESGDRTYEQYF.

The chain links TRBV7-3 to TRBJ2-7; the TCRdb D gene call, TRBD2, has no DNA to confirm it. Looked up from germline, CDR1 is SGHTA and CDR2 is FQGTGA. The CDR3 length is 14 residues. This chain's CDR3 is CASSPLNGTYEQYF.

CDR3 protein: CASSDGGALDTIYF. The rearrangement joins TRBV6-1 to TRBJ1-3. The CDR3 covers 14 residues. The V gene's germline CDR1 is MNHNS and CDR2 SASEGT.

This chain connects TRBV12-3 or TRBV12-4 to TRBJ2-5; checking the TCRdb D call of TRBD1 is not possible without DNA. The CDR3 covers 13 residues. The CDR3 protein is CASSLGGGETQYF.

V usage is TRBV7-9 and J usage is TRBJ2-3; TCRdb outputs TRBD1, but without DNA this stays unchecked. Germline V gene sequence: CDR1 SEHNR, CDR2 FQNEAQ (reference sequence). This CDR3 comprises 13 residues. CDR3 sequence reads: CASSRQVTDTQYF.

The CDR3 sequence is CASSLGFEQYF. This chain uses TRBV6-5 with TRBJ2-7. Germline V gene data show CDR1 as MNHEY and CDR2 as SVGAGI. The CDR3 totals 11 residues.